This T cell receptor (beta chain) came from a study of CD8 T cells in ankylosing spondylitis. Study-level findings and limits: Reportedly, disease-linked clones are significantly enriched in ankylosing spondylitis patients' matched synovial fluid. What appeared characteristic of ankylosing spondylitis blood was a TCR beta motif of 7 or 8 highly homologous variants.

Concerning this clonotype: Its antigen is not known.

V shed 7 bases, J shed 2 bases, and the junction held 15 bases outside the gene matches. The length of the CDR3 is 16 residues. CDR1 and CDR2 (germline): DFQATT, SNEGSKA (reference sequence). For TCR beta, libraries came from quantitative 5'-RACE with molecular barcodes. TCRdb processed the 5' RACE reads anew with MiXCR; each CDR3 protein has one entry. The sample has around 250,000 distinct CDR3 sequences; 15% to 20% are singletons. This sequence originates from a male donor with ankylosing spondylitis or in good health (not recorded which). The sequenced material came from blood, either unsorted or a sorted T cell fraction (not recorded which). The gene calls are TRBV20-1 and TRBJ2-3; 7 positions agree with TRBD1. The CDR3 here is CSVTPDRRHDTDTQYF. DNA of the CDR3: TGCAGTGTTACCCCGGACAGGCGCCATGACACAGATACGCAGTATTTT.